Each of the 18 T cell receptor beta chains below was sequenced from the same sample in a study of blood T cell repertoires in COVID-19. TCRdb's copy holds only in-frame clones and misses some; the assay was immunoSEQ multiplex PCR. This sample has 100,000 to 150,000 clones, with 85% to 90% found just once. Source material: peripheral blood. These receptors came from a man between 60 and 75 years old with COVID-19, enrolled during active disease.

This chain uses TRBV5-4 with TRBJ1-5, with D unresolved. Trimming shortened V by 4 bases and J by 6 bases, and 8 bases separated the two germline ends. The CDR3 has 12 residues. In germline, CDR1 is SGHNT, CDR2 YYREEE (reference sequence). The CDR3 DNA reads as TGTGCCAGCAGCCAGGCGGGTCAGCCCCAGCATTTT. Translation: CASSQAGQPQHF. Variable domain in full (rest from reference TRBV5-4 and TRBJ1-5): ETGVTQSPTHLIKTRGQQVTLRCSSQSGHNTVSWYQQALGQGPQFIFQYYREEENGRGNFPPRFSGLQFPNYSSELNVNALELDDSALYLCASSQAGQPQHFGDGTRLSIL.

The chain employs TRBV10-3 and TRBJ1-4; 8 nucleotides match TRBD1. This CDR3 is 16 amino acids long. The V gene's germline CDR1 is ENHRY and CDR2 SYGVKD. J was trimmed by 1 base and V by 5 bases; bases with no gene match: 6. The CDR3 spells CAISKQGVGTNEKLFF. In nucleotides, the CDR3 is TGTGCCATCAGTAAACAGGGGGTTGGAACTAATGAAAAACTGTTTTTT.

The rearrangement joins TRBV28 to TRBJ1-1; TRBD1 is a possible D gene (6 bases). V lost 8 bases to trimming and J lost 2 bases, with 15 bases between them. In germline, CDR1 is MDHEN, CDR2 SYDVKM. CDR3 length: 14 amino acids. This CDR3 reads CASFLGQINTEAFF. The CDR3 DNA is TGTGCCAGCTTCCTCGGACAGATCAACACTGAAGCTTTCTTT.

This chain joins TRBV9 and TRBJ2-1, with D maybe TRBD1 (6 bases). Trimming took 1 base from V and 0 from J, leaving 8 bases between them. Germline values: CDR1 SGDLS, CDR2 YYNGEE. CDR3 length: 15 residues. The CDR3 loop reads CASSVRDNSYNEQFF. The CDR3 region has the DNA TGTGCCAGCAGCGTACGGGACAACTCCTACAATGAGCAGTTCTTC. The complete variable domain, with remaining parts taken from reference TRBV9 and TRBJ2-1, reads DSGVTQTPKHLITATGQRVTLRCSPRSGDLSVYWYQQSLDQGLQFLIQYYNGEERAKGNILERFSAQQFPDLHSELNLSSLELGDSALYFCASSVRDNSYNEQFFGPGTRLTVL.

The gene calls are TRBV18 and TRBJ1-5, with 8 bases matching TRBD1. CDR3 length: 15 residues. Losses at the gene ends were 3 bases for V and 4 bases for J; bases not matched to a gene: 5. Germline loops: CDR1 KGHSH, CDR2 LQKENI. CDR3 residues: CASSPSTGVNQPQHF. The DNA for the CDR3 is TGTGCCAGCTCACCCTCGACAGGGGTGAATCAGCCCCAGCATTTT.

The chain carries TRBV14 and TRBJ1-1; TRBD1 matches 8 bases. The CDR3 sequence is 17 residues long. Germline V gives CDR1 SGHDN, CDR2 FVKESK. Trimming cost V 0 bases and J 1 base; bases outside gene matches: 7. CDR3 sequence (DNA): TGTGCCAGCAGCCAAGAGCCCGGGGACAGGCCGAACACTGAAGCTTTCTTT. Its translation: CASSQEPGDRPNTEAFF.

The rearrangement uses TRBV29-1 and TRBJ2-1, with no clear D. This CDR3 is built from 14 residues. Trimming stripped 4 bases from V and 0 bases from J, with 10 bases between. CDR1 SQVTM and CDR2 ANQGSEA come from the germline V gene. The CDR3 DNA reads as TGCAGCGTTGTTCCTCCGAGCTCCTACAATGAGCAGTTCTTC. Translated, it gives CSVVPPSSYNEQFF.

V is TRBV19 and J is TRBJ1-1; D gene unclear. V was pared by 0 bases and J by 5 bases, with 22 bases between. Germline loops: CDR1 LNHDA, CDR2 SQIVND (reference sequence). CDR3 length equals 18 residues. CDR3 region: CASSIDLVSRGGMTEAFF. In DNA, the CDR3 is TGTGCCAGTAGTATAGATCTCGTCAGCCGAGGAGGGATGACTGAAGCTTTCTTT.

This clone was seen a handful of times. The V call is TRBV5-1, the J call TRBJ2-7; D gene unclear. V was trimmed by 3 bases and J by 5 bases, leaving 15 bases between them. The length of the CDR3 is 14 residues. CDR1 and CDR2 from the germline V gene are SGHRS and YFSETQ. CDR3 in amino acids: CASSYGGSPHEQYF. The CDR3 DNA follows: TGCGCCAGCAGCTACGGTGGTTCCCCCCACGAGCAGTACTTC.

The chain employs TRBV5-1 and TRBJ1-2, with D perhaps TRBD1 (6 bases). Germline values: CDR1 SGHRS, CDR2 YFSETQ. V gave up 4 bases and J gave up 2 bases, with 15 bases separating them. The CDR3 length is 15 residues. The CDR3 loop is CASSDLTQGNYGYTF. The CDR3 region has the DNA TGCGCCAGCAGCGACCTAACTCAGGGGAACTATGGCTACACCTTC.

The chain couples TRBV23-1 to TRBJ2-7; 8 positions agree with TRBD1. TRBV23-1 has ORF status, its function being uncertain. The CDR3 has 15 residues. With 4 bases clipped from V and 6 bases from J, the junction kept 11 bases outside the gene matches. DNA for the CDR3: TGCGCCAGCAGTCGAACGGACAGGGTCAACGGCGAGCAGTACTTC. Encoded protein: CASSRTDRVNGEQYF.

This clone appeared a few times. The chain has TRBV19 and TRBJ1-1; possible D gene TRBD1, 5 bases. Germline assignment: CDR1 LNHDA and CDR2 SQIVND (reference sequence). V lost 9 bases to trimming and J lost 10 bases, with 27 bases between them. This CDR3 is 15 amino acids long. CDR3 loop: CASASPGTSQMRAFF. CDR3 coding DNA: TGTGCCAGCGCCTCACCCGGGACTTCCCAAATGCGAGCTTTCTTT.

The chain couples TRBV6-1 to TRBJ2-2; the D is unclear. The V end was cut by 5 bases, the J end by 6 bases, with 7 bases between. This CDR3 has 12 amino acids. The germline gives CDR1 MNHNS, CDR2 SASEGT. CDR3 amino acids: CASSTPAGELFF. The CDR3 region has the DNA TGTGCCAGCAGTACTCCGGCCGGGGAGCTGTTTTTT.

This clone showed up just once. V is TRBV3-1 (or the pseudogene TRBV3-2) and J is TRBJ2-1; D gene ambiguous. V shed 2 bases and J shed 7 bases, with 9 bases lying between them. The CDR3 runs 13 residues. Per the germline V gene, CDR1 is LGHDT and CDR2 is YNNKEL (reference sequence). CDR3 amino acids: CASSQSLRNEQFF. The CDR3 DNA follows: TGTGCCAGCAGCCAAAGTCTTCGGAATGAGCAGTTCTTC.

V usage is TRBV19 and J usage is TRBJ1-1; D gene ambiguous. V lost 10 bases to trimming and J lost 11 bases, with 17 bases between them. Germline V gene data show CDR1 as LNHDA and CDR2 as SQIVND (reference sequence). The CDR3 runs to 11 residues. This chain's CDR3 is CATYRGIRAFF. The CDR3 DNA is TGTGCCACCTACCGAGGCATCCGCGCTTTCTTT. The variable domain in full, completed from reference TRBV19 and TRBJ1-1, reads DGGITQSPKYLFRKEGQNVTLSCEQNLNHDAMYWYRQDPGQGLRLIYYSQIVNDFQKGDIAEGYSVSREKKESFPLTVTSAQKNPTAFYLCATYRGIRAFFGQGTRLTVV.

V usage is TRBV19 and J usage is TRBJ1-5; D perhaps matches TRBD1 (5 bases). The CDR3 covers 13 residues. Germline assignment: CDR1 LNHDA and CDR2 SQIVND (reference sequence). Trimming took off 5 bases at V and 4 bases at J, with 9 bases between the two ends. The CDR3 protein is CASSSRVNQPQHF. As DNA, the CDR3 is TGTGCCAGTAGTTCCAGGGTGAATCAGCCCCAGCATTTT.

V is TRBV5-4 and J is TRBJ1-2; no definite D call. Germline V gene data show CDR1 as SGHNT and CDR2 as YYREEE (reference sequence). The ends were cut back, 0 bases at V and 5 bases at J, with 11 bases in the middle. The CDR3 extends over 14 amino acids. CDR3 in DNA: TGTGCCAGCAGCTTGGAACAGAGAGTTTATGGCTACACCTTC. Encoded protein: CASSLEQRVYGYTF.

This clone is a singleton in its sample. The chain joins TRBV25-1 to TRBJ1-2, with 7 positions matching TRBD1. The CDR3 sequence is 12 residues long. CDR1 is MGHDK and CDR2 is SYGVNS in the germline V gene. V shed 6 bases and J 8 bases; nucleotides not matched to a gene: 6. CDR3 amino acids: CASREPGGGYTF. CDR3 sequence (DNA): TGTGCCAGCAGAGAGCCAGGGGGAGGCTACACCTTC.